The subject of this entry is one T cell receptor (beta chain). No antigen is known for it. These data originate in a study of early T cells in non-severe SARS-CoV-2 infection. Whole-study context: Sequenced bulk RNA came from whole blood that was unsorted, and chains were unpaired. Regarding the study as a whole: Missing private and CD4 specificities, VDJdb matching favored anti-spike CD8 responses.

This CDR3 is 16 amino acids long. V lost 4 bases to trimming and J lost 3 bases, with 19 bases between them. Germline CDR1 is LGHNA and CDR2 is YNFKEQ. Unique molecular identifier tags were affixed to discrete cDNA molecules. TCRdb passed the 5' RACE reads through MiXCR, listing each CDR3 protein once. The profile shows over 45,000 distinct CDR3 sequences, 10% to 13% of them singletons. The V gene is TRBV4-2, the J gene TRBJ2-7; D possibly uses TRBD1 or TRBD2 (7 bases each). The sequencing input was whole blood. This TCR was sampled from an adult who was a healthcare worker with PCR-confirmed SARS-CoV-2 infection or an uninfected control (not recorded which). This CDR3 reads CASSLHGGTENYEQYF. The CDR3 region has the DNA TGTGCCAGCAGCCTCCACGGGGGGACAGAAAACTACGAGCAGTACTTC.